Below are 10 T cell receptor beta chains sequenced from a single sample in a study of blood T cells in healthy people across ages. Then a second PCR, running about 6 to 12 cycles, was carried out with a sample-barcoded 5' primer and a J-beta primer mix. One entry per CDR3 protein, called by TCRdb with MiXCR from the 5' RACE reads. The sample lists about 930,000 distinct CDR3 sequences; almost 30% were seen once. This sample was shared with a second study, whose subject was T cells of mothers and their children.

Sample: blood. The source of these receptors is a middle-aged woman in good health.

V usage is TRBV28 and J usage is TRBJ1-6; D gene uncertain. The length of the CDR3 is 16 residues. The germline V gene has CDR1 MDHEN and CDR2 SYDVKM. With 2 bases removed from V and 6 bases from J, the gap between germline ends came to 14 bases. As DNA, the CDR3 is TGTGCCAGCAGTTTAGGGCCGCGGAGGATTAATTCACCCCTCCACTTT. It encodes CASSLGPRRINSPLHF.

The table lists this clonotype with many counts. The rearrangement joins TRBV7-9 to TRBJ2-7; TRBD2 might be the D (5 bases). This CDR3 region has 16 residues. The germline V gene has CDR1 SEHNR and CDR2 FQNEAQ (reference sequence). The germline V and J ends were trimmed by 3 bases and 4 bases, with 19 bases remaining between them. The DNA of the CDR3 is TGTGCCAGCAGCTTCGTGGGGAGTCCGGCACGGTACGAGCAGTACTTC. It codes for CASSFVGSPARYEQYF.

The V gene is TRBV7-2, the J gene TRBJ2-5; no definite D call. The CDR3 sequence is 13 residues long. The V gene lost 4 bases and the J gene lost 5 bases, with 11 bases spanning the gap. In germline, CDR1 is SGHTA, CDR2 FQGNSA. CDR3: CASSSTPLETQYF. CDR3 sequence (DNA): TGTGCCAGCAGCTCGACCCCCTTGGAGACCCAGTACTTC. The full variable domain, rest sourced from reference TRBV7-2 and TRBJ2-5, is GAGVSQSPSNKVTEKGKDVELRCDPISGHTALYWYRQSLGQGLEFLIYFQGNSAPDKSGLPSDRFSAERTGGSVSTLTIQRTQQEDSAVYLCASSSTPLETQYFGPGTRLLVL.

This clonotype was picked up many times. The rearrangement links TRBV4-3 to TRBJ2-5, with 12 positions matching TRBD1. Germline V gene sequence: CDR1 LGHNA, CDR2 YSLEER. V shed 1 base and J 5 bases; nucleotides not matched to a gene: 11. The CDR3 is 18 residues long. The CDR3 coding sequence is TGCGCCAGCAGCCAAGGTTTCGGGACAGGGGGCGCCGGGGAGACCCAGTACTTC. Protein product: CASSQGFGTGGAGETQYF.

V and J are TRBV6-4 and TRBJ1-2; 9 bases fit TRBD1. Germline V CDR1 and CDR2: MRHNA, SNTAGT. The V segment lost 6 bases and the J segment 7 bases; nucleotides outside the gene matches: 9. The CDR3 contains 14 residues. The CDR3 protein is CASRATGGSVGYTF. In DNA, the CDR3 is TGTGCCAGCAGGGCAACAGGGGGCTCGGTTGGCTACACCTTC.

This clonotype was picked up a small number of times. The chain joins TRBV28 to TRBJ2-4; possibly TRBD1 or TRBD2 for D (6 bases each). CDR3 length: 17 amino acids. Germline V CDR1 and CDR2: MDHEN, SYDVKM. The V gene lost 5 bases and the J gene lost 2 bases, with 19 bases spanning the gap. CDR3 amino acids: CASSPPRGEVTKNIQYF. The CDR3 nucleotides are TGTGCCAGCAGTCCCCCGAGGGGGGAGGTAACCAAAAACATTCAGTACTTC.

The chain recombines TRBV6-1 with TRBJ2-3, with D perhaps given as TRBD1 or TRBD2 (5 bases each). The CDR3 consists of 13 residues. V was clipped by 1 base and J by 5 bases, with 7 bases between them. CDR1 is MNHNS, CDR2 SASEGT, per germline. CDR3 sequence: CASSEGGVDTQYF. CDR3 bases: TGTGCCAGCAGTGAAGGAGGGGTAGATACGCAGTATTTT.

This clonotype was recorded at least ten times. V gene TRBV12-3 or TRBV12-4 combines with J gene TRBJ2-5, with no clear D. Between the trimmed V and J ends, which lost 5 bases and 0 bases, there was a span of 4 bases. CDR3 length: 12 residues. The CDR3 bases are TGTGCCAGCAGTGCCCACCAAGAGACCCAGTACTTC. Translation gives CASSAHQETQYF.

About this clonotype: It may be a read error: a sequence one base away is much more abundant. V gene TRBV5-1 combines with J gene TRBJ2-1; 7 positions agree with TRBD1. CDR3 size: 13 residues. The germline V gene encodes CDR1 SGHRS and CDR2 YFSETQ. CDR3 protein: CAGSFDRVNEQFF. CDR3 nucleotide sequence: TGCGCCGGCAGCTTTGACAGGGTAAATGAGCAGTTCTTC.

Concerning this clonotype: One end of the junction is discordant with germline, which a read error may explain. The CDR3 DNA reads as TGTGCTAGCAGCTTAGGATCCAGCGGGGCAGATACGCAGTATTTT. Amino acids: CASSLGSSGADTQYF. The chain carries TRBV7-7 and TRBJ2-3; TRBD2 aligns across 7 bases. In germline, CDR1 is SSHAT, CDR2 FNYEAQ (reference sequence). This CDR3 spans 15 amino acids.